One T cell receptor (beta chain) is described in this entry. The target antigen is unknown. The sample is drawn from a study of cytomegalovirus exposure and HLA in healthy donors. The junction had 5 bases not matched to a gene; V was cut back by 0 bases and J by 0 bases. CDR1 is SGHNT, CDR2 YYREEE, per germline (reference sequence). The CDR3 length is 17 residues. Study results and limitations: There were under 200 TCR beta chains listed as cytomegalovirus-associated.

PCR involved 60 Vbeta and 13 Jbeta primers. Clones were sequenced by immunoSEQ multiplex PCR, and TCRdb holds only the in-frame ones, with some missing. The table has 150,000 to 200,000 clones, 65% to 85% seen once. Sequencing input: PBMCs. The chain joins TRBV5-4 to TRBJ2-2; 7 bases are shared with TRBD1. This clonotype originated in a man aged 55-75 years in good health and CMV-seronegative. Here the CDR3 reads CASSLGGRGSNTGELFF. The CDR3 bases are TGTGCCAGCAGCTTGGGAGGCAGGGGGTCGAACACCGGGGAGCTGTTTTTT.